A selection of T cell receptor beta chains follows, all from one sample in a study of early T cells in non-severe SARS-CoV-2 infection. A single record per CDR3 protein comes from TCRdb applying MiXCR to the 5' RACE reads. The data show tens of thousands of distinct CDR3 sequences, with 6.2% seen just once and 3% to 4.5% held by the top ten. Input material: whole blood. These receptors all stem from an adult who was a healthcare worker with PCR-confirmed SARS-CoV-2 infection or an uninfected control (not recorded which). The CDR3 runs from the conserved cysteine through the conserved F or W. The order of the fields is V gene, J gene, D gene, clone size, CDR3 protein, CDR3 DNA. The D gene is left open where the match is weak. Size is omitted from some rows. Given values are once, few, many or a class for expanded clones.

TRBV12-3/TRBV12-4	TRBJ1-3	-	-	CASSLNRPGNTIYF	TGTGCCAGCAGTTTAAATCGTCCTGGAAACACCATATATTTT
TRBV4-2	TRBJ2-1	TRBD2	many	CASSRIRAGGLTEQFF	TGTGCCAGCAGCCGCATTCGAGCGGGGGGCCTCACTGAGCAGTTCTTC
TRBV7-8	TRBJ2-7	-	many	CASSLPLDWEQYF	TGTGCCAGCAGCTTACCACTAGATTGGGAGCAGTACTTC
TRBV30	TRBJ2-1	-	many	CAWSRLGQEQFF	TGTGCCTGGAGTCGTTTGGGGCAAGAGCAGTTCTTC
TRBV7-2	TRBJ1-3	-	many	CASSSIRRGRSGNTIYF	TGTGCCAGCAGCTCCATTAGGCGGGGCCGCTCTGGAAACACCATATATTTT
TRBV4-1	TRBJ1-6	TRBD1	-	CASSQRGQGTTKNSPLHF	TGCGCCAGCAGCCAGAGGGGACAGGGAACGACAAAGAATTCACCCCTCCACTTT
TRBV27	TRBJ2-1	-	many	CASSLPYNEQFF	TGTGCCAGCAGTTTGCCCTACAATGAGCAGTTCTTC
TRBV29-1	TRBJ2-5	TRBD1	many	CSVEGVQGYRETQYF	TGCAGCGTTGAAGGCGTACAGGGGTATAGAGAGACCCAGTACTTC
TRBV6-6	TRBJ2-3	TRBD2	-	CASTPATSVDTQYF	TGTGCCAGCACCCCAGCTACTAGCGTTGATACGCAGTATTTT
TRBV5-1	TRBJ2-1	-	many	CASSPEGGAYNEQFF	TGCGCCAGCAGCCCCGAGGGCGGGGCCTACAATGAGCAGTTCTTC
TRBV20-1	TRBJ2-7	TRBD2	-	CSAERQRETYEQYF	TGCAGTGCCGAAAGGCAGCGGGAGACCTACGAGCAGTACTTC
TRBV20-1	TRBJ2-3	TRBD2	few	CSARRLAGASGGDTQYF	TGCAGTGCTAGAAGACTAGCGGGGGCTTCGGGAGGAGATACGCAGTATTTT
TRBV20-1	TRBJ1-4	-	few	CSASDRRGDEKLFF	TGCAGTGCTAGTGACAGGCGGGGAGATGAAAAACTGTTTTTT
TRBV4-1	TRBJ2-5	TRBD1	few	CASSQGDRGFQETQYF	TGCGCCAGCAGCCAAGGGGACAGGGGCTTCCAAGAGACCCAGTACTTC
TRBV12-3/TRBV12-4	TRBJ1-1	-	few	CASSQGFRLDTEAFF	TGTGCCAGCAGCCAAGGGTTTAGGCTGGACACTGAAGCTTTCTTT